Listed below are T cell receptor beta chains from one sample, sequenced in a study of T-cell memory formation after mild COVID-19. TCRdb independently ran MiXCR on the 5' RACE reads; one entry per CDR3 protein. The sample lists 150,000 to 200,000 distinct CDR3 sequences; around a third were seen once. Material for sequencing was PBMCs or a T cell subset sorted from them (not recorded which). These receptors were taken from an adult woman who had mild COVID-19 (a few samples of this study predate the infection). Cell type and time point are not known. Both conserved end residues are part of each CDR3. Fields, in order: clone size, D gene, V gene, J gene, CDR3 protein, CDR3 DNA. The D gene is left open where the match is weak. Clone size is not always given. Where it is, it says once, few, many or a class for expanded clones.

clone size: few; D gene: -; V gene: TRBV12-3/TRBV12-4; J gene: TRBJ1-2; CDR3 protein: CASSSPGRGYTF; CDR3 DNA: TGTGCCAGCAGTTCTCCAGGGCGAGGCTACACCTTC
clone size: -; D gene: TRBD1; V gene: TRBV5-1; J gene: TRBJ1-2; CDR3 protein: CASSRGQAYGYTF; CDR3 DNA: TGCGCCAGCAGCCGGGGACAGGCCTATGGCTACACCTTC
clone size: few; D gene: -; V gene: TRBV2; J gene: TRBJ2-2; CDR3 protein: CASSDFRDTGELFF; CDR3 DNA: TGTGCCAGCAGTGACTTTAGGGACACCGGGGAGCTGTTTTTT
clone size: -; D gene: -; V gene: TRBV5-6; J gene: TRBJ2-7; CDR3 protein: CASSLVHKEVYDEQYF; CDR3 DNA: TGTGCCAGCAGCTTGGTACACAAAGAGGTGTACGACGAGCAGTACTTC
clone size: few; D gene: -; V gene: TRBV4-2; J gene: TRBJ2-2; CDR3 protein: CASSQIQGGSTGELFF; CDR3 DNA: TGTGCCAGCAGCCAAATACAGGGAGGGAGCACCGGGGAGCTGTTTTTT
clone size: -; D gene: TRBD1; V gene: TRBV12-3/TRBV12-4; J gene: TRBJ2-7; CDR3 protein: CATGDRGIYEQYF; CDR3 DNA: TGTGCCACCGGGGACAGGGGTATCTACGAGCAGTACTTC
clone size: -; D gene: TRBD2; V gene: TRBV7-2; J gene: TRBJ2-7; CDR3 protein: CASSLGSLAGADYEQYF; CDR3 DNA: TGTGCCAGCAGCTTAGGATCACTAGCGGGAGCAGACTACGAGCAGTACTTC
clone size: -; D gene: -; V gene: TRBV6-2/TRBV6-3; J gene: TRBJ2-1; CDR3 protein: CASSYSGGHEQFF; CDR3 DNA: TGTGCCAGCAGTTACTCGGGCGGCCATGAGCAGTTCTTC
clone size: few; D gene: -; V gene: TRBV20-1; J gene: TRBJ1-2; CDR3 protein: CSASGGRGGAHYGYTF; CDR3 DNA: TGCAGTGCTAGCGGTGGTCGGGGGGGAGCGCACTATGGCTACACCTTC
clone size: -; D gene: -; V gene: TRBV14; J gene: TRBJ1-1; CDR3 protein: CASSREWMNTEAFF; CDR3 DNA: TGTGCCAGCAGTCGGGAATGGATGAACACTGAAGCTTTCTTT
clone size: -; D gene: TRBD1; V gene: TRBV4-3; J gene: TRBJ1-6; CDR3 protein: CASSPYVGQENSPLHF; CDR3 DNA: TGCGCCAGCAGCCCCTATGTAGGACAGGAGAATTCACCCCTCCACTTT
clone size: many; D gene: TRBD2; V gene: TRBV6-6; J gene: TRBJ2-3; CDR3 protein: CASRTSGFTDTQYF; CDR3 DNA: TGTGCCAGCAGGACTAGCGGGTTCACAGATACGCAGTATTTT
clone size: -; D gene: TRBD2; V gene: TRBV9; J gene: TRBJ2-3; CDR3 protein: CAISVASGGPSTDTQYF; CDR3 DNA: TGTGCCATCAGCGTAGCTAGCGGGGGGCCCTCCACAGATACGCAGTATTTT
clone size: -; D gene: -; V gene: TRBV7-9; J gene: TRBJ2-7; CDR3 protein: CASSLVSGLSYEQYF; CDR3 DNA: TGTGCCAGCAGCTTAGTTAGCGGACTCTCCTACGAGCAGTACTTC
clone size: -; D gene: -; V gene: TRBV19; J gene: TRBJ2-6; CDR3 protein: CASRGLTSGANVLTF; CDR3 DNA: TGTGCCAGTAGGGGGTTGACGTCTGGGGCCAACGTCCTGACTTTC
clone size: -; D gene: -; V gene: TRBV6-1; J gene: TRBJ1-6; CDR3 protein: CASSEGLAFGSPLHF; CDR3 DNA: TGTGCCAGCAGTGAAGGTCTGGCGTTCGGTTCACCCCTCCACTTT
clone size: -; D gene: -; V gene: TRBV2; J gene: TRBJ2-2; CDR3 protein: CASKAAGLNTGELFF; CDR3 DNA: TGTGCCAGCAAGGCGGCGGGGCTGAACACCGGGGAGCTGTTTTTT
clone size: -; D gene: -; V gene: TRBV12-3/TRBV12-4; J gene: TRBJ1-2; CDR3 protein: CASSSSGDNGYTF; CDR3 DNA: TGTGCCAGCAGTTCCTCTGGCGACAATGGCTACACCTTC
clone size: -; D gene: -; V gene: TRBV11-1; J gene: TRBJ2-2; CDR3 protein: CASSLEGTLNTVELFF; CDR3 DNA: TGTGCCAGCAGCTTAGAGGGAACTTTGAACACCGTGGAGCTGTTTTTT
clone size: many; D gene: -; V gene: TRBV20-1; J gene: TRBJ2-1; CDR3 protein: CSARGGSENNEQFF; CDR3 DNA: TGCAGTGCTAGGGGGGGTAGCGAGAACAATGAGCAGTTCTTC
clone size: -; D gene: TRBD1; V gene: TRBV11-2; J gene: TRBJ1-5; CDR3 protein: CASSLVRGHAQPQHF; CDR3 DNA: TGTGCCAGCAGCTTAGTCAGGGGGCATGCTCAGCCCCAGCATTTT
clone size: -; D gene: -; V gene: TRBV30; J gene: TRBJ2-1; CDR3 protein: CAFKDNHEQFF; CDR3 DNA: TGTGCGTTTAAAGATAACCATGAGCAGTTCTTC
clone size: -; D gene: -; V gene: TRBV5-5; J gene: TRBJ1-1; CDR3 protein: CASSLKSGVTEAFF; CDR3 DNA: TGTGCCAGCAGCCTCAAGTCAGGGGTTACTGAAGCTTTCTTT
clone size: -; D gene: -; V gene: TRBV4-3; J gene: TRBJ2-1; CDR3 protein: CASSQGSSRLIF; CDR3 DNA: TGCGCCAGCAGCCAGGGTTCTAGCCGGCTGATCTTC
clone size: few; D gene: TRBD2; V gene: TRBV15; J gene: TRBJ2-3; CDR3 protein: CATSGGLAGGLLTDTQYF; CDR3 DNA: TGTGCCACCAGCGGGGGACTAGCGGGGGGGCTGCTTACAGATACGCAGTATTTT